What follows are 21 T cell receptor beta chains derived from one specimen sequenced in a study of monozygotic twins with inflammatory bowel disease. TCRdb reprocessed the 5' RACE reads, with one entry per CDR3 protein and no DNA. This table lists 350,000 to 500,000 distinct CDR3 sequences. The sample consisted of blood. These receptor sequences come from a human donor with ulcerative colitis or Crohn's disease, or a healthy co-twin of an affected twin (not recorded which).

The chain links TRBV4-3 to TRBJ2-7. Germline CDR1 is LGHNA and CDR2 is YSLEER. The CDR3 length is 13 residues. CDR3 sequence: CASSQPGAYEQYF.

This sequence joins TRBV3-1 and TRBJ2-3; TCRdb indicates TRBD1, and absent DNA this call remains unverified. The germline V gene has CDR1 LGHDT and CDR2 YNNKEL (reference sequence). This CDR3 is 15 amino acids long. CDR3 protein: CASSPGGVSTDTQYF.

The V and J genes are TRBV28 and TRBJ2-7; TCRdb names TRBD1, which stays unverified in the absence of DNA. CDR1 is MDHEN and CDR2 is SYDVKM in the germline V gene. The CDR3 contains 15 residues. CDR3 in amino acids: CASRDLVPLTYEQYF.

V usage is TRBV25-1 and J usage is TRBJ1-4; TCRdb gives TRBD1 as the D gene, but with no DNA this cannot be confirmed. Germline V gene lookup returns CDR1 MGHDK and CDR2 SYGVNS. The CDR3 consists of 15 residues. The CDR3 sequence: CASSDSRAGGEKLFF.

The chain is built from TRBV7-2 and TRBJ2-1; TCRdb's D call, TRBD2, is unchecked because there is no DNA. This CDR3 spans 14 amino acids. Germline V gives CDR1 SGHTA, CDR2 FQGNSA. The chain's CDR3 is CASSFGGGAPEQFF.

The V call is TRBV5-1, the J call TRBJ1-1; TCRdb outputs TRBD1, but without DNA this stays unchecked. Germline-derived CDR1 and CDR2 are SGHRS and YFSETQ. This CDR3 is 16 amino acids long. The CDR3 is CASRNHLGQGNTEAFF.

The CDR3: CASSVPGTTGYTF. J is TRBJ1-2 and V is TRBV7-9; absent DNA, TCRdb's TRBD1 call cannot be checked. This CDR3 region has 13 residues. Germline V lookup: CDR1 SEHNR, CDR2 FQNEAQ (reference sequence).

V usage is TRBV12-3 or TRBV12-4 and J usage is TRBJ1-5. The length of the CDR3 is 15 residues. CDR3: CASSPQVEGFTAQHF.

The rearrangement joins TRBV7-6 to TRBJ1-1; there is no DNA to check the TCRdb D call of TRBD1. The CDR3 has 17 amino acids. Germline V lookup: CDR1 SGHVS, CDR2 FNYEAQ. CDR3 in amino acids: CASSLGYRGVYVTEAFF.

This chain connects TRBV10-3 to TRBJ2-3; lacking DNA, the TRBD2 call made by TCRdb goes unchecked. The CDR3 sequence is 13 residues long. Germline V gene sequence: CDR1 ENHRY, CDR2 SYGVKD. This CDR3 reads CAITSGLRNSQYF.

The chain is built from TRBV18 and TRBJ2-7; lacking DNA, the TRBD1 call made by TCRdb goes unchecked. The CDR3 extends over 11 amino acids. From germline, CDR1 is KGHSH and CDR2 LQKENI. The CDR3: CANPPSYEQYF.

The V call is TRBV6-1, the J call TRBJ2-1; TCRdb designates TRBD2, a call that cannot be tested without DNA. The CDR3 is 15 residues long. The germline gives CDR1 MNHNS, CDR2 SASEGT. The CDR3 protein is CASTPGGLVGNEQFF.

V usage is TRBV20-1 and J usage is TRBJ2-3; with no DNA, the TCRdb D assignment of TRBD1 cannot be verified. This CDR3 is built from 14 residues. Germline values: CDR1 DFQATT, CDR2 SNEGSKA (reference sequence). The CDR3 region is CGARSGTGSDTQYF.

The V and J genes are TRBV28 and TRBJ2-7; TCRdb lists TRBD1, though no DNA is available to test this call. The germline gives CDR1 MDHEN, CDR2 SYDVKM. The CDR3 loop spans 14 amino acids. Here the CDR3 reads CASSPGGVGYEQYF.

The chain recombines TRBV6-6 with TRBJ2-5. The CDR3 covers 13 residues. Germline V lookup: CDR1 MNHNY, CDR2 SVGAGI (reference sequence). The CDR3 is CASRPGLQETQYF.

This sequence joins TRBV10-2 and TRBJ2-3; TCRdb's D call, TRBD2, is unchecked because there is no DNA. CDR3 length: 19 residues. The germline CDR1 and CDR2 sequences are WSHSY and SAAADI. CDR3 sequence reads: CASSGNRVGGKGYTDTQYF.

V is TRBV10-3 and J is TRBJ1-1. Germline V CDR1 and CDR2: ENHRY, SYGVKD. The CDR3 consists of 13 residues. CDR3 loop: CAISNQGGTEAFF.

The chain uses TRBV5-6 and TRBJ2-7. Germline V gives CDR1 SGHDT, CDR2 YYEEEE. The CDR3 sequence is 13 residues long. The CDR3: CASSLVHAGEQYF.

The V call is TRBV27, the J call TRBJ2-3; TCRdb's D gene call, TRBD2, goes unchecked for lack of DNA. The CDR3 consists of 16 residues. Germline V gives CDR1 MNHEY, CDR2 SMNVEV (reference sequence). This chain's CDR3 is CASSLWSQRGGDTQYF.

The rearrangement links TRBV27 to TRBJ2-2. Germline values: CDR1 MNHEY, CDR2 SMNVEV (reference sequence). CDR3 length: 14 amino acids. The CDR3 protein is CASSLLTNTGELFF.

The chain combines TRBV6-5 with TRBJ2-7; TCRdb's D gene call, TRBD2, goes unchecked for lack of DNA. Germline CDR1 is MNHEY and CDR2 is SVGAGI. The CDR3 is 14 amino acids. This CDR3 reads CASSWTSSPYEQYF.